The 17 T cell receptor beta chains presented below share a single source sample, sequenced in a study of blood T cell repertoires in COVID-19. Method: immunoSEQ multiplex PCR; TCRdb's copy keeps in-frame clones and lacks some. The table shows some 25,000 clones, with roughly 80% occurring only once. Sequenced input: peripheral blood. These receptors were taken from a man between 45 and 60 years old with active or convalescent COVID-19.

This rearrangement joins TRBV7-2 to TRBJ2-7, with 7 nucleotides matching TRBD2. The germline V gene encodes CDR1 SGHTA and CDR2 FQGNSA. The CDR3 runs to 14 residues. The J segment lost 2 bases and the V segment lost 5 bases, leaving 6 bases of the junction unmatched. Here the CDR3 DNA reads TGTGCCAGCAGCGGAACTAGCGCACCCTACGAGCAGTACTTC. Translation gives CASSGTSAPYEQYF.

This chain links TRBV30 with TRBJ2-3; maybe TRBD2 (5 bases). This CDR3 comprises 13 residues. V was clipped by 1 base and J by 1 base, with 6 bases between them. From germline, CDR1 is GTSNPN and CDR2 SVGIG (reference sequence). CDR3 sequence reads: CAWSGGGTDTQYF. CDR3 nucleotide sequence: TGTGCCTGGAGTGGGGGAGGCACAGATACGCAGTATTTT.

The chain has TRBV7-3 and TRBJ2-3; D might be TRBD2 (6 bases). Germline-derived CDR1 and CDR2 are SGHTA and FQGTGA. Trimming cost V 5 bases and J 6 bases, with 12 bases left between them. The CDR3 totals 13 residues. CDR3 residues: CASSGGAGDTQYF. Written as DNA, the CDR3 is TGTGCCAGCAGCGGAGGGGCTGGGGATACGCAGTATTTT. Drawing the rest from reference TRBV7-3 and TRBJ2-3, the complete variable domain is GAGVSQTPSNKVTEKGKYVELRCDPISGHTALYWYRQSLGQGPEFLIYFQGTGAADDSGLPNDRFFAVRPEGSVSTLKIQRTERGDSAVYLCASSGGAGDTQYFGPGTRLTVL.

The chain recombines TRBV28 with TRBJ1-5, with a tentative D call TRBD1 (6 bases). The ends were cut back, 6 bases at V and 6 bases at J, with 9 bases in the middle. Germline loops: CDR1 MDHEN, CDR2 SYDVKM. CDR3 length: 12 amino acids. CDR3 DNA: TGTGCCAGCAGGACAGGCCCTCAGCCCCAGCATTTT. Its translation: CASRTGPQPQHF.

This rearrangement joins TRBV7-3 to TRBJ2-7, with TRBD1 as a possible D gene (5 bases). Germline CDR1 SGHTA, CDR2 FQGTGA. V was pared by 5 bases and J by 2 bases, with 10 bases between. The CDR3 is 13 residues long. The CDR3 spells CASSQDSTYEQYF. CDR3 DNA sequence: TGTGCCAGCAGCCAAGACAGTACCTACGAGCAGTACTTC. The full variable domain, in which reference TRBV7-3 and TRBJ2-7 provide the parts outside the CDR3, is GAGVSQTPSNKVTEKGKYVELRCDPISGHTALYWYRQSLGQGPEFLIYFQGTGAADDSGLPNDRFFAVRPEGSVSTLKIQRTERGDSAVYLCASSQDSTYEQYFGPGTRLTVT.

The J gene is TRBJ2-2, the V gene TRBV21-1; TRBD1, the table's D call, lacks a check against the DNA. TRBV21-1 corresponds to a pseudogene. This CDR3 comprises 19 residues. CDR3 DNA sequence: TGTGCCAGCAGCGCTGACGGGACAGGGGGCCCGGAGAACACCGGGGAGCTGTTTTTT. The encoded protein is CASSADGTGGPENTGELFF.

This clone showed up just once. The gene calls are TRBV6-6 and TRBJ1-1; 7 nucleotides line up with TRBD1. The CDR3 sequence is 12 residues long. V shed 8 bases and J 4 bases; nucleotides not matched to a gene: 4. Germline CDR1 reads MNHNY; CDR2 reads SVGAGI (reference sequence). This CDR3 is CASSGGGTEAFF. In nucleotides, the CDR3 is TGTGCCAGCTCAGGGGGAGGCACTGAAGCTTTCTTT.

The chain carries TRBV6-5 and TRBJ1-1; tentatively, D is TRBD1 (5 bases). There are 14 residues in the CDR3. V was cut by 2 bases and J by 4 bases, with 11 bases left in between. CDR1 is MNHEY and CDR2 is SVGAGI in the germline V gene. As DNA, the CDR3 is TGTGCCAGCAGTTACGGGGGGTTTCGCACTGAAGCTTTCTTT. This translates into CASSYGGFRTEAFF.

The CDR3 DNA is TGCAGCGTACAGGGGGCGGATCAGCCCCAGCATTTT. Its translation: CSVQGADQPQHF. This chain links TRBV29-1 with TRBJ1-5, with 9 bases matching TRBD1. The germline gives CDR1 SQVTM, CDR2 ANQGSEA. V dropped 6 bases and J dropped 5; count of bases not matched to a gene: 2. The CDR3 has 12 amino acids. The complete variable domain, with remaining parts taken from reference TRBV29-1 and TRBJ1-5, reads SAVISQKPSRDICQRGTSLTIQCQVDSQVTMMFWYRQQPGQSLTLIATANQGSEATYESGFVIDKFPISRPNLTFSTLTVSNMSPEDSSIYLCSVQGADQPQHFGDGTRLSIL.

V is TRBV30 and J is TRBJ1-1; TRBD1 is a possible D gene (5 bases). Germline-derived CDR1 and CDR2 are GTSNPN and SVGIG (reference sequence). This CDR3 has 14 amino acids. Trimming shortened V by 0 bases and J by 1 base, and 9 bases separated the two germline ends. CDR3 in DNA: TGTGCCTGGAGTGTGGGACTTTCGAACACTGAAGCTTTCTTT. Its translation: CAWSVGLSNTEAFF. The full variable domain, its missing parts supplied by reference TRBV30 and TRBJ1-1, is SQTIHQWPATLVQPVGSPLSLECTVEGTSNPNLYWYRQAAGRGLQLLFYSVGIGQISSEVPQNLSASRPQDRQFILSSKKLLLSDSGFYLCAWSVGLSNTEAFFGQGTRLTVV.

The chain recombines TRBV28 with TRBJ1-6; D remains ambiguous. Germline V lookup: CDR1 MDHEN, CDR2 SYDVKM. Trimming removed 2 bases at V and 9 bases at J, with 14 bases between. CDR3 length equals 15 residues. The CDR3 sequence is CASSLTGITGSPLHF. The CDR3 DNA sequence: TGTGCCAGCAGTTTAACCGGGATAACGGGTTCACCCCTCCACTTT. Complete variable domain (other parts from reference TRBV28 and TRBJ1-6): DVKVTQSSRYLVKRTGEKVFLECVQDMDHENMFWYRQDPGLGLRLIYFSYDVKMKEKGDIPEGYSVSREKKERFSLILESASTNQTSMYLCASSLTGITGSPLHFGNGTRLTVT.

This chain joins TRBV11-3 and TRBJ1-1; tentatively, D is TRBD1 (6 bases). V was clipped by 5 bases and J by 0 bases, with 13 bases between them. The germline gives CDR1 SGHNT, CDR2 YENEEA. The CDR3 loop spans 15 amino acids. CDR3 nucleotide sequence: TGTGCCAGCAGCACACGGACAGTCATGAACACTGAAGCTTTCTTT. It encodes CASSTRTVMNTEAFF.

A few counts support this clone. The chain uses TRBV3-1 (or the pseudogene TRBV3-2) and TRBJ2-5; tentatively, D is TRBD2 (5 bases). Germline V lookup: CDR1 LGHDT, CDR2 YNNKEL (reference sequence). V was trimmed by 4 bases and J by 1 base, leaving 10 bases between them. The CDR3 spans 14 residues. The CDR3 region is CASSRKDFQETQYF. The CDR3 DNA is TGTGCCAGCAGCCGGAAGGACTTCCAAGAGACCCAGTACTTC.

The V and J genes are TRBV7-9 and TRBJ2-7; 10 bases map to TRBD1. Unmatched junction bases numbered 9, after V lost 5 bases and J lost 5 bases. The length of the CDR3 is 15 residues. Germline CDR1 is SEHNR and CDR2 is FQNEAQ (reference sequence). The CDR3 DNA sequence: TGTGCCAGCAGCCCCCCGGGACAGGGGATCAACGAGCAGTACTTC. This codes for CASSPPGQGINEQYF.

This clone was seen a few times. The genes are TRBV12-3 or TRBV12-4 and TRBJ2-5; D may be TRBD1 (6 bases). This CDR3 has 13 amino acids. V lost 2 bases, J lost 4 bases, and 8 bases lay in between. DNA of the CDR3: TGTGCCAGCAGTTTATTGGGGGCAGAGACCCAGTACTTC. Protein sequence: CASSLLGAETQYF.

This clone was detected only once. The chain links TRBV7-2 to TRBJ2-7; 8 nucleotides align to TRBD2. Per germline, CDR1 SGHTA and CDR2 FQGNSA. V shed 1 base, J shed 4 bases, and the junction held 3 bases outside the gene matches. The CDR3 loop spans 14 amino acids. CDR3 sequence (DNA): TGTGCCAGCAGCTTAGGCGGGGGGCTTTACGAGCAGTACTTC. Amino acid sequence: CASSLGGGLYEQYF.

V is TRBV7-6 and J is TRBJ2-5, with a possible D match to TRBD2 (5 bases). Germline V CDR1 and CDR2: SGHVS, FNYEAQ. This CDR3 comprises 14 residues. V shed 4 bases and J shed 4 bases, with 13 bases lying between them. The CDR3 DNA sequence: TGTGCCAGCAGCTCGGGAAAGGGTGCAGAGACCCAGTACTTC. Translating gives CASSSGKGAETQYF. Drawing the rest from reference TRBV7-6 and TRBJ2-5, the complete variable domain is GAGVSQSPRYKVTKRGQDVALRCDPISGHVSLYWYRQALGQGPEFLTYFNYEAQQDKSGLPNDRFSAERPEGSISTLTIQRTEQRDSAMYRCASSSGKGAETQYFGPGTRLLVL.